This TCR beta chain was recorded in a study of T-cell memory formation after mild COVID-19. From the 5' RACE reads, TCRdb called clonotypes with MiXCR, one entry per CDR3 protein. In the table there are 110,000 to 150,000 distinct CDR3 sequences, roughly a quarter of which are singletons. The sample was PBMCs or a T cell subset sorted from them (not recorded which). This TCR came from an adult woman who had mild COVID-19 (a few samples of this study predate the infection). Cell type and time point are not known.

The CDR3 is CASRGDFYNEQFF. In DNA form, the CDR3 reads TGTGCCAGCCGGGGGGACTTCTACAATGAGCAGTTCTTC. This chain links TRBV7-9 with TRBJ2-1, with TRBD2 identical over 7 bases. The CDR3 is 13 residues long. V trimming: 8 bases; J trimming: 3 bases; junction bases outside the gene matches: 4. The germline V gene encodes CDR1 SEHNR and CDR2 FQNEAQ (reference sequence).